A selection of T cell receptor beta chains follows, all from one sample in a study of cytomegalovirus exposure and HLA in healthy donors. The assay was immunoSEQ multiplex PCR, and TCRdb's table has in-frame clones only and misses some. The sample includes approximately 140,000 clones, roughly 78% of them seen just once. Input material: PBMCs. These receptor sequences come from a man between 35 and 55 years old in good health and CMV-seropositive. Both conserved end residues are part of each CDR3.

>TRBJ2-1|TRBV5-1
CASSVGQGENEQFF
>TRBJ2-1|TRBV5-4
CASSLSQTIGNEQFF
>TRBJ1-4|TRBV15
CATRTGSLNEKLFF
>TRBJ1-2|TRBV15
CATSRDHRENYGYTF
>TRBJ1-1|TRBV7-9
CSSSPWTGTGEAFF
>TRBJ2-5|TRBV10-3
CAISEREVQETQYF
>TRBJ2-1|TRBV6-5
CASSYSQTGGKNEQFF
>TRBJ1-2|TRBV28
CASSSPGGGDYGYTF
>TRBJ2-2|TRBV11-3
CASSLRLAGRTGELFF
>TRBJ2-7|TRBV7-2
CASSLDTSGKTYEQYF
>TRBJ1-1|TRBV7-2
CASSPRGTEAFF
>TRBJ2-4|TRBV5-1
CASSRTGGAAKNIQYF
>TRBJ2-5|TRBV28
CASSSRDRGRETQYF
>TRBJ2-1|TRBV4-3
CASSRTSNEQFF
>TRBJ2-7|TRBV20-1
CSAHQGNEQYF
>TRBJ1-4|TRBV30
CAWSVPRQTGHSGKLFF
>TRBJ1-2|TRBV6-4
CASRPGQGASGYTF
>TRBJ2-3|TRBV6-6
CASSYPGDTQYF
>TRBJ1-2|TRBV30
CAWSLYGTGESYGYTF
>TRBJ2-2|TRBV10-2
CASSEEVGELFF
>TRBJ1-2|TRBV6-5
CASSSGQGTDGYTF
>TRBJ2-5|TRBV27
CASSLLAGATVQYF
>TRBJ2-3|TRBV7-2
CASSPVPIDTQYF
>TRBJ2-5|TRBV10-3
CAISVGASGRAGETQYF
>TRBJ2-1|TRBV5-4
CASSSGLAGDYNEQFF
>TRBJ1-1|TRBV7-9
CASSPREGSEAFF
>TRBJ1-2|TRBV5-1
CASSLEGDNYGYTF
>TRBJ1-1|TRBV19
CASSKPSTGLDTEAFF
>TRBJ1-2|TRBV6-1
CASNTQNRGGYTF
>TRBJ1-4|TRBV19
CASRGGQGSKLFF
>TRBJ2-1|TRBV10-3
CAISKGLAGGEGYNEQFF
>TRBJ1-5|TRBV2
CASRTINRDQPQHF
>TRBJ1-5|TRBV7-2
CASSLEQGAGPQHF
>TRBJ2-3|TRBV25-1
CASSVASGPTDTQYF
>TRBJ1-6|TRBV30
CAWSVGGNSPLHF
>TRBJ2-1|TRBV18
CASSQMVQTWGGSYNEQFF
>TRBJ2-7|TRBV27
CASSLRTTGIGEQYF